This TCR beta chain comes out of a study of T cell repertoires in cytomegalovirus infection. Turning to the study itself: Matching HLA type and CMV infection were both indicated by public TCR beta signatures. Overall study findings and caveats: Identification of carriers of CMV plus the relevant HLA was achieved through cumulative public TCR beta family frequency. HLA-C-restricted CMV clonotypes gave the most frequent clonotype in two of eight donors.

In its sample, this clonotype was seen many times. The antigen is unknown. The J segment lost 5 bases and the V segment lost 3 bases, leaving 6 bases of the junction unmatched. The CDR3 extends over 14 amino acids. Germline-derived CDR1 and CDR2 are SGHRS and YFSETQ. One entry per CDR3 protein, called by TCRdb with MiXCR from the reads. The sample lists 200,000 to 300,000 distinct CDR3 sequences; around an eighth were seen once. The sequence derives from a human donor in good health (CMV status not recorded). Some clones in this sample may be carry-over from other donors' samples. The chain joins TRBV5-1 to TRBJ1-1; 8 bases are a match to TRBD1. The sample was PBMCs. The CDR3 DNA is TGCGCCAGCAGCTACCGACAGGGGTGGACTGAAGCTTTCTTT. Translation: CASSYRQGWTEAFF.